This T cell receptor (beta chain) was identified during a study of blood T cell repertoires in COVID-19. Trimming took 4 bases from V and 1 from J, leaving 13 bases between them. The CDR3 contains 15 residues. Per germline, CDR1 MNHEY and CDR2 SMNVEV (reference sequence). TCRdb's copy holds only in-frame clones and misses some; the assay was immunoSEQ multiplex PCR. The sample records almost 400,000 clones, roughly 91% being singletons. The sample was PBMCs or T cells enriched from blood (not recorded which). The TCR comes from a woman under 40 who had recovered from COVID-19. The chain links TRBV27 to TRBJ1-1, with D possibly TRBD1 on 6 matching bases. Written as DNA, the CDR3 is TGTGCCAGCAGTTACGGGAACAGGGCGAACACTGAAGCTTTCTTT. It is translated as CASSYGNRANTEAFF.